This is a list of T cell receptor beta chains from one sample in a study of patients and donors after allogeneic stem cell transplantation. TCRdb fed the RT-PCR reads into MiXCR, producing one record per CDR3 protein. This sample has fewer than 75,000 distinct CDR3 sequences; 13% occur once, and the top ten carry approximately 32%. Sequenced: blood, either unsorted or a sorted T cell fraction (not recorded which). Source of these receptors: a human donor who was either an allogeneic HSCT recipient or a stem cell or donor lymphocyte infusion donor (not recorded which). It is not recorded whose cells these are; they may come from a transplant donor. Both conserved end residues are part of each CDR3.

J: TRBJ2-3; V: TRBV12-5; CDR3: CASGPSTDTQYF
J: TRBJ2-5; V: TRBV4-1; CDR3: CASSQDYPETQYF
J: TRBJ2-7; V: TRBV9; CDR3: CASSVNTRESEQYF
J: TRBJ2-1; V: TRBV20-1; CDR3: CSARSYNEQFF
J: TRBJ2-1; V: TRBV2; CDR3: CASSVLAAASYNEQFF
J: TRBJ2-1; V: TRBV20-1; CDR3: CSARKREGRRGQFF
J: TRBJ2-2; V: TRBV20-1; CDR3: CSARGSSNTGELFF
J: TRBJ1-1; V: TRBV18; CDR3: CASSPLRDRGNTEAFF
J: TRBJ2-5; V: TRBV27; CDR3: CASSHRLGAGGIETQYF
J: TRBJ2-2; V: TRBV4-2; CDR3: CASSPTRRQKNTGELFF
J: TRBJ2-5; V: TRBV10-2; CDR3: CASGLGLAVQETQYF
J: TRBJ1-2; V: TRBV27; CDR3: CASSLTGHPRSNYGYTF
J: TRBJ1-1; V: TRBV14; CDR3: CASSQDLEWIPEAFF
J: TRBJ1-6; V: TRBV27; CDR3: CASSLFGQLGSPLHF
J: TRBJ1-6; V: TRBV5-6; CDR3: CASRRRDRDNSPLHF
J: TRBJ2-3; V: TRBV10-3; CDR3: CAISGTSGPRTDTQYF
J: TRBJ2-1; V: TRBV7-2; CDR3: CASSLVAGKYNEQFF
J: TRBJ2-1; V: TRBV25-1; CDR3: CASSAGTSGYNEQFF
J: TRBJ2-4; V: TRBV2; CDR3: CASSGEGGNIQYF
J: TRBJ1-1; V: TRBV12-3/TRBV12-4; CDR3: CASSLKRAGNTEAFF